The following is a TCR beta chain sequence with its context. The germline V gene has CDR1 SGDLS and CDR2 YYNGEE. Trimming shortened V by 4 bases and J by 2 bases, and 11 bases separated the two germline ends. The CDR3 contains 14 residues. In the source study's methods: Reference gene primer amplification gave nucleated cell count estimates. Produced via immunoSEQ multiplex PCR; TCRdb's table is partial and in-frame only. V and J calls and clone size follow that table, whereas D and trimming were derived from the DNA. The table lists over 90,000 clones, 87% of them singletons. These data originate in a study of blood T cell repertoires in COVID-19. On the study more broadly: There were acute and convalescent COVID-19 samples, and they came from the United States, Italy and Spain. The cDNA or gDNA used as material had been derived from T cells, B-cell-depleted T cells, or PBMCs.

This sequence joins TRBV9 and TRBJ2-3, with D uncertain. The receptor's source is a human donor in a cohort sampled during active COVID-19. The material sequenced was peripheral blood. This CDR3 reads CASSKDGVTDTQYF. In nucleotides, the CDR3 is TGTGCCAGCAGCAAAGACGGAGTCACAGATACGCAGTATTTT.